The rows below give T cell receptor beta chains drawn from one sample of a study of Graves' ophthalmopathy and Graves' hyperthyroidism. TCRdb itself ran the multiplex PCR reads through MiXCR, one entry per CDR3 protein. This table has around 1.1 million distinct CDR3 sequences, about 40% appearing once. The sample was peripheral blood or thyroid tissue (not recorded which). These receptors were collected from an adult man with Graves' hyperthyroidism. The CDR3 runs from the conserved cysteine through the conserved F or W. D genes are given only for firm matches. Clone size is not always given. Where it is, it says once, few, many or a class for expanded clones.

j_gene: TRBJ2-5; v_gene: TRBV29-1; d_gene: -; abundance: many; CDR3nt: TGCAGCGACATTTACCAAGAGACCCAGTACTTC; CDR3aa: CSDIYQETQYF
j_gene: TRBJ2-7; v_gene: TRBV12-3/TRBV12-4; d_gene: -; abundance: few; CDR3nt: TGTGCCAGCAGTCAAGGACAGCAAACTACCTACGAGCAGTACTTC; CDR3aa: CASSQGQQTTYEQYF
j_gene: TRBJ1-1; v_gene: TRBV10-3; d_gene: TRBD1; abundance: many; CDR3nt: TGTGCCATCACCTCCGGCCCCCCGGGACAGGGGAACACTGAAGCTTTCTTT; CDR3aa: CAITSGPPGQGNTEAFF
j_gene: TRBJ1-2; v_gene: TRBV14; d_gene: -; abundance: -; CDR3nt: TGTGCCAGCAGCCAACCGGGACGTATGCGAGGCTACACCTTC; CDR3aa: CASSQPGRMRGYTF
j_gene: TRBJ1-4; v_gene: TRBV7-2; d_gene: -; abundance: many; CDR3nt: TGTGCCAGCAGCTCCAGGACAGCCGAGGGGGAAAAACTGTTTTTT; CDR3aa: CASSSRTAEGEKLFF
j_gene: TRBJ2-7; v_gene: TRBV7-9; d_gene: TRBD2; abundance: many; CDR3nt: TGTGCCAGCAGCTTATTCGGGGGGAGGGGTACCTACGAGCAGTACTTC; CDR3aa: CASSLFGGRGTYEQYF
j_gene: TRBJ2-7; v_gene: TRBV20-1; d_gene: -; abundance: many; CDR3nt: TGCAGTGCTAGAGACAGGGGTTTCGAGCAGTACTTC; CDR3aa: CSARDRGFEQYF
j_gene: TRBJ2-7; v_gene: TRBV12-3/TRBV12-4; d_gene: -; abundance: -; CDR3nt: TGTGCCAGCAGTGATATTAACGAGCAGTACTTC; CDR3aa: CASSDINEQYF
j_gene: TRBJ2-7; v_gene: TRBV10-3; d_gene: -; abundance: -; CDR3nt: TGTGCCATCAGTGTCCGGTACTTC; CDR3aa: CAISVRYF
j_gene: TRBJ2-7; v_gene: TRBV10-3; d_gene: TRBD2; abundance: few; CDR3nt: TGTGCCATCAGTGATAGGGTAGCGGGTGGCGAGCAGTACTTC; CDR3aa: CAISDRVAGGEQYF
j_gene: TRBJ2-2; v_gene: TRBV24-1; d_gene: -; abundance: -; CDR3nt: TGTGCCACCAGTGAGGGGCCGCAGAACACTGGGGAGCTGTTTTTT; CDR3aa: CATSEGPQNTGELFF
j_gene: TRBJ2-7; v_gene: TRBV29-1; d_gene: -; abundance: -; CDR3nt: TGCAGCGTTGATCTTGGAATGGACTCCTACGAGCAGTACTTC; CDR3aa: CSVDLGMDSYEQYF
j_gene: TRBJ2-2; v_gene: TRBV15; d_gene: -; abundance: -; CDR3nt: -; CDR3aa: CATSRKLGSLRECPGSCFF
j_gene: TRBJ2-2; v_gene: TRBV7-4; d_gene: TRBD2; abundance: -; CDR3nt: TGTGCCACCAGCGAGGGACTAACGAACACCGGGGAGCTGTTTTTT; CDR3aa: CATSEGLTNTGELFF